This T cell receptor (beta chain) was sequenced in a study of patients and donors after allogeneic stem cell transplantation. TCRdb recomputed calls from the RT-PCR reads with MiXCR, one row per CDR3 protein. Among about 160,000 distinct CDR3 sequences, roughly 22% were seen once, and the ten largest hold approximately 26%. CDR1 and CDR2 from the germline V gene are SQVTM and ANQGSEA. The CDR3 extends over 14 amino acids. Trimming removed 6 bases at V and 2 bases at J, with 11 bases between. Sequencing was done on a sample of blood, either unsorted or a sorted T cell fraction (not recorded which). The chain recombines TRBV29-1 with TRBJ2-6; maybe TRBD2 (5 bases). The source is a human donor who was either an allogeneic HSCT recipient or a stem cell or donor lymphocyte infusion donor (not recorded which). It is not recorded whose cells these are; they may come from a transplant donor. CDR3 region: CSVREGTGANVLTF. The CDR3 DNA is TGCAGCGTACGAGAGGGCACTGGGGCCAACGTCCTGACTTTC.